This T cell receptor beta chain originates from a study of blood T cell repertoires in COVID-19. Per the original methods: Estimates of nucleated cell counts were drawn from the amplification of reference gene primers. Profiling relied on immunoSEQ multiplex PCR, and the TCRdb table lists in-frame clones only, not all of them. That table furnishes V, J and clone size, whereas the DNA furnished D and trimming. The profile shows about 180,000 clones, 86% of them singletons. V was clipped by 4 bases and J by 6 bases, with 9 bases between them. Germline V lookup: CDR1 SQVTM, CDR2 ANQGSEA. This CDR3 region has 11 residues.

The TCR originated in a woman in her twenties or thirties who had recovered from COVID-19. The sequenced material came from PBMCs or T cells enriched from blood (not recorded which). The chain links TRBV29-1 to TRBJ1-1; D gene unclear. The DNA of the CDR3 is TGCAGCGTTGTCCAGTACGCTGAAGCTTTCTTT. Translating gives CSVVQYAEAFF.